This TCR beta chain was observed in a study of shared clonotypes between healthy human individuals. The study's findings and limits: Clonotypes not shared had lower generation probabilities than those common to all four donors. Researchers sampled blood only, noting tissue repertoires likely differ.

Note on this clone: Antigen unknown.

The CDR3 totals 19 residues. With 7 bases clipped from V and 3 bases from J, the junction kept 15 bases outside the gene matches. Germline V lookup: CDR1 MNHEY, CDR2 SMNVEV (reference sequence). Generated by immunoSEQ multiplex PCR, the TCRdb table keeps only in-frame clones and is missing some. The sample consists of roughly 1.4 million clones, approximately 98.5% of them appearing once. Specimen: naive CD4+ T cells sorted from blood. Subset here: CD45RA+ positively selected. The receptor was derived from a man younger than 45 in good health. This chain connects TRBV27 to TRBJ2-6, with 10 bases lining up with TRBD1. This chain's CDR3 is CASTTSGTGVFSGANVLTF. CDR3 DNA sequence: TGTGCCAGCACCACATCCGGGACAGGGGTATTTAGTGGGGCCAACGTCCTGACTTTC.